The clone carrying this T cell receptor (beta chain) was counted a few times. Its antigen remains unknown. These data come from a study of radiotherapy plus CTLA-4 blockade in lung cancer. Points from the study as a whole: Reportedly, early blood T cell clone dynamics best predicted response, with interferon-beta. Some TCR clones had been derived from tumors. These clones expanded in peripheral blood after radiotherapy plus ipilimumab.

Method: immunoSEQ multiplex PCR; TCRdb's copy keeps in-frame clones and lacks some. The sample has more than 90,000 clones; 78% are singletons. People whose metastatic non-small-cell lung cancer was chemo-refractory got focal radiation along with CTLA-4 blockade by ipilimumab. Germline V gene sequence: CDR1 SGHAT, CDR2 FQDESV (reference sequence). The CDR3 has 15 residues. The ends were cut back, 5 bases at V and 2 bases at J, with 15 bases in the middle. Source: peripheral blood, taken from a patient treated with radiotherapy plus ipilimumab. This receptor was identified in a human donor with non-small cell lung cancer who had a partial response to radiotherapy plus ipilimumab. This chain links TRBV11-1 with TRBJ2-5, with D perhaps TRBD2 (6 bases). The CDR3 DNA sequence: TGTGCCAGCAGCCAAGACGGGACTCCTCAAGAGACCCAGTACTTC. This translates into CASSQDGTPQETQYF.